This TCR beta chain was captured in a study of cytomegalovirus exposure and HLA in healthy donors. Whole-study findings and limits: Later work showed greater clonal expansion in HLA-associated TCR beta chains than in equally common others.

CDR1 and CDR2 from the germline V gene are SGDLS and YYNGEE. Trimming removed 10 bases from V and 3 bases from J, with 20 bases in between. The CDR3 runs 14 residues. Comment on this clone: The antigen remains unidentified.

Primers included in the PCR were 60 Vbeta and 13 Jbeta primers. Produced via immunoSEQ multiplex PCR; TCRdb's table is partial and in-frame only. The repertoire consists of some 270,000 clones, with approximately 80% occurring once and the leading ten covering about 0.3%. The receptor was isolated from a girl aged 2 to 10 in good health and CMV-seronegative. V gene TRBV9 combines with J gene TRBJ2-7; tentatively, D is TRBD2 (5 bases). The sample taken for sequencing was PBMCs. This CDR3 is CAGGCRLQLYEQYF. The CDR3 bases are TGTGCCGGCGGGTGCCGGTTGCAACTCTACGAGCAGTACTTC.